The TCR beta chain under discussion was sequenced for a study of T cell repertoires in cytomegalovirus infection. General study results and limits: Accumulated public TCR beta family frequency recognized individuals carrying CMV together with the relevant HLA.

To note about this clonotype: Its antigen is still unknown.

Trimming removed 0 bases at V and 0 bases at J, with 12 bases between. The CDR3 contains 16 residues. CDR1 is SGHTA, CDR2 FQGNSA, per germline. Each CDR3 protein gets one entry after TCRdb re-called the reads with MiXCR. The sample has around 100,000 distinct CDR3 sequences, around 45% seen once. This material consisted of CD8+ T cells from cultured PBMCs, taken from culture after CMV antigen stimulation. This sequence originates from a human donor in good health (CMV status not recorded). Some clones in this sample may be carry-over from other donors' samples. The rearrangement uses TRBV7-2 and TRBJ2-7; D not certain. CDR3 bases: TGTGCCAGCAGCTTAGCCGCCCCAACGACCTCCTACGAGCAGTACTTC. Residues: CASSLAAPTTSYEQYF.